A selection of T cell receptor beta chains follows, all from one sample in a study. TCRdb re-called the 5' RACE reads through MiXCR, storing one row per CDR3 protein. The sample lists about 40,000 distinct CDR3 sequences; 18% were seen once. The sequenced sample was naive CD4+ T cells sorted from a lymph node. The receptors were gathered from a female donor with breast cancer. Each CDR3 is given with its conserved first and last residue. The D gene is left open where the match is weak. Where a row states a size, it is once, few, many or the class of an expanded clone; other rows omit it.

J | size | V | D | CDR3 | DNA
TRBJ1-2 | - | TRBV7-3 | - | CASSLGQSYGYTF | TGTGCCAGCAGCTTAGGACAGTCCTATGGCTACACCTTC
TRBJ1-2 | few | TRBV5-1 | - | CASSPSGGVMGYTF | TGCGCCAGCAGCCCTTCCGGGGGAGTGATGGGCTACACCTTC
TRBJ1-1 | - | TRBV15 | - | CATSKDRLNTEAFF | TGTGCCACCAGCAAAGACAGGCTGAACACTGAAGCTTTCTTT
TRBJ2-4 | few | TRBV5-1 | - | CASSQGRENIQYF | TGCGCCAGCAGCCAGGGCCGGGAAAACATTCAGTACTTC
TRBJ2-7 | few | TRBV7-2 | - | CASSLTHTNTYEQYF | TGTGCCAGCAGCTTAACCCATACTAATACCTACGAGCAGTACTTC
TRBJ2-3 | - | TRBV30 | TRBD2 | CAWRTSATDTQYF | TGTGCCTGGAGGACTAGCGCTACAGATACGCAGTATTTT
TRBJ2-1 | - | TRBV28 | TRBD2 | CASSLAREGSNEQFF | TGTGCCAGCAGTTTAGCGCGGGAGGGCTCCAATGAGCAGTTCTTC
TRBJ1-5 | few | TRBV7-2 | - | CASSLTGMPVFQPQHF | TGTGCCAGCAGCTTAACGGGGATGCCCGTGTTTCAGCCCCAGCATTTT
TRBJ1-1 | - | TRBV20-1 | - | CSARSGLNTEAFF | TGCAGTGCTAGGAGTGGGTTGAACACTGAAGCTTTCTTT
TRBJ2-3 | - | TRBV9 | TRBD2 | CASSAGPAGATDTQYF | TGTGCCAGCAGCGCCGGGCCAGCGGGAGCGACAGATACGCAGTATTTT
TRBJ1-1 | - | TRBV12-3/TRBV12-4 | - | CASSPGQMNTEAFF | TGTGCCAGCAGTCCCGGACAGATGAACACTGAAGCTTTCTTC
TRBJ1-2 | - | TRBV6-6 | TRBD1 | CASTLDGTGGGYTF | TGTGCCAGCACCCTAGATGGGACAGGGGGCGGCTACACCTTC
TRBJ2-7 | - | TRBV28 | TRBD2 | CASSLRLAGGKYEQYF | TGTGCCAGCAGTTTACGGCTAGCGGGAGGGAAGTACGAGCAGTACTTC
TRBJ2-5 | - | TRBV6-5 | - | CASSSDLVETQYF | TGTGCCAGCAGTTCGGACCTTGTAGAGACCCAGTACTTC
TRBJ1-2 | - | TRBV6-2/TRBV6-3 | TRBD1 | CAIHPGTGVNYGYTF | TGTGCCATTCATCCCGGGACAGGCGTTAACTATGGCTACACCTTC
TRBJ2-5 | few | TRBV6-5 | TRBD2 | CASTVSGGETQYF | TGTGCCAGCACCGTTAGCGGGGGCGAGACCCAGTACTTC
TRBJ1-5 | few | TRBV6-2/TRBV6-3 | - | CASRDRPNQPQHF | TGTGCCAGCAGAGACAGACCTAATCAGCCCCAGCATTTT
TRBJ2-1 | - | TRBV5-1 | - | CASSLATGHNEQFF | TGCGCCAGCAGCTTGGCTACAGGACACAATGAGCAGTTCTTC
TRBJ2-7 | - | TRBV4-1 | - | CASSQGGFWQGNYEQYF | TGCGCCAGCAGCCAAGGTGGTTTCTGGCAGGGTAATTACGAGCAGTACTTC
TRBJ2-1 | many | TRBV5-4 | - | CASRNEGPTLGEQFF | TGTGCCAGCAGAAACGAGGGACCTACGTTAGGCGAGCAGTTCTTC
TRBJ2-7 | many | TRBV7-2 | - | CASSFYVRDNEQYF | TGTGCCAGCAGTTTCTACGTGAGGGACAACGAGCAGTACTTC
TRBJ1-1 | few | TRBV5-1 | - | CASSLGYSGTQEAFF | TGCGCCAGCAGCTTGGGGTACTCCGGGACACAGGAAGCTTTCTTT
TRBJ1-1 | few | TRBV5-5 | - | CASSSRTVRGTEAFF | TGTGCCAGCAGTTCGCGGACAGTTCGCGGCACTGAAGCTTTCTTT
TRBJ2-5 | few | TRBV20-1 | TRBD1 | CSAASRAPRGPQYF | TGCAGTGCTGCCAGCCGGGCCCCCAGGGGGCCCCAGTACTTC
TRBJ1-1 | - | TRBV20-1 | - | CSAPFRGGEAFF | TGCAGTGCGCCCTTTCGGGGGGGTGAGGCTTTCTTT
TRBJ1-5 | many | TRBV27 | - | CASRAAGNQPQHF | TGTGCCAGCAGGGCCGCAGGGAATCAGCCCCAGCATTTT
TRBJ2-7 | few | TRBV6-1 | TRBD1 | CATRPGDRTDEQYF | TGTGCCACCCGCCCAGGGGACAGGACAGACGAGCAGTACTTC
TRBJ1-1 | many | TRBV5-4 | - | CASSLLPGEKAFF | TGTGCCAGCAGCTTGTTGCCAGGGGAGAAAGCTTTCTTT
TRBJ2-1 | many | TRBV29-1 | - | CSVSRLNEQFF | TGCAGCGTTTCCCGCCTCAATGAGCAGTTCTTC
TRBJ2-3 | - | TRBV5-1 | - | CASTPGQPTDTQYF | TGCGCCAGCACTCCGGGACAACCCACAGATACGCAGTATTTT
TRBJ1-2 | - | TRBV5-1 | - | CASSLTGDTLYAYTF | TGCGCCAGCAGCTTGACGGGCGACACCCTCTATGCCTACACCTTC
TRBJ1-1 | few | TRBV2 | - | CASSLNLNTEAFF | TGTGCCAGCAGTCTCAATTTGAACACTGAAGCTTTCTTT
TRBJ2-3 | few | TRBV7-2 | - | CASSPGRDTQYF | TGTGCCAGCAGCCCGGGGAGAGATACGCAGTATTTT